Listed below are T cell receptor beta chains from one sample, sequenced in a study of cytomegalovirus exposure and HLA in healthy donors. Only in-frame clones appear in the TCRdb table, and some are missing; sequencing was by immunoSEQ multiplex PCR. In the table there are about 110,000 clones, over 70% of which are singletons. The source material was PBMCs. Receptors were obtained from a woman aged 40 to 55 in good health and CMV-seropositive. Each CDR3 is given with its conserved first and last residue. Each record gives: J gene, D gene, clone size, V gene, CDR3 length, CDR3 DNA, CDR3 protein. A D gene is named only where the DNA matches it firmly. Where a row states a size, it is once, few, many or the class of an expanded clone; other rows omit it.

TRBJ1-1 | TRBD1 | few | TRBV6-6 | 15 | TGTGCCAGCAGTCTAAACAGGGGATCTGGCACTGAAGCTTTCTTT | CASSLNRGSGTEAFF
TRBJ2-7 | TRBD2 | . | TRBV2 | 14 | TGTGCCAGCAGCGGGGGACTAGGTGCCTACGAGCAGTACTTC | CASSGGLGAYEQYF
TRBJ2-1 | TRBD2 | . | TRBV7-9 | 15 | TGTGCCAGCAGCCAGGGACTAGCGGACTACAATGAGCAGTTCTTC | CASSQGLADYNEQFF
TRBJ1-1 | . | . | TRBV6-5 | 14 | TGTGCCAGCAGTTATCGAGTGTCGTCCACTGAAGCTTTCTTT | CASSYRVSSTEAFF
TRBJ2-1 | . | . | TRBV29-1 | 12 | TGCAGCGTTGAGGCGGCTTACAATGAGCAGTTCTTC | CSVEAAYNEQFF
TRBJ2-5 | TRBD2 | . | TRBV7-8 | 15 | TGTGCCAGCAGCGTACTAGCGGGGTTAGAGGAGACCCAGTACTTC | CASSVLAGLEETQYF
TRBJ2-1 | TRBD2 | . | TRBV19 | 15 | TGTGCCAGTAATATAGAGGGACTAGCACGCAATGAGCAGTTCTTC | CASNIEGLARNEQFF
TRBJ1-4 | TRBD1 | . | TRBV6-1 | 13 | TGTGCCAGCAGTGAATCAGGGGGGGAAAAACTGTTTTTT | CASSESGGEKLFF
TRBJ2-2 | . | . | TRBV4-3 | 15 | TGCGCCAGCAGCCAAGAACCAGTGAACACCGGGGAGCTGTTTTTT | CASSQEPVNTGELFF
TRBJ2-3 | TRBD1 | . | TRBV7-7 | 15 | TGTGCTAGCAGCTTAGGGACAGGAGTCACAGATACGCAGTATTTT | CASSLGTGVTDTQYF
TRBJ1-1 | . | . | TRBV7-2 | 13 | TGTGCCAGCAGCTTACAGGGGATCACTGAAGCTTTCTTT | CASSLQGITEAFF
TRBJ1-2 | TRBD1 | . | TRBV6-6 | 13 | TGTGCCAGCAGTGACAGGGGTACTTATGGCTACACCTTC | CASSDRGTYGYTF
TRBJ2-1 | TRBD2 | . | TRBV5-1 | 14 | TGCGCCAGCAGCCAAACTAGCGGGGGGGCCGAAGGGTTCTTC | CASSQTSGGAEGFF
TRBJ1-6 | . | few | TRBV27 | 14 | TGTGCCAGCAGATCACAGTCGTATAATTCACCCCTCCACTTT | CASRSQSYNSPLHF
TRBJ2-5 | . | . | TRBV12-5 | 13 | TGTGCTAGTGGTTTTATAGCGGAAGAGACCCAGTACTTC | CASGFIAEETQYF
TRBJ1-1 | . | . | TRBV30 | 15 | TGTGCCTGGAGTGTCGGTGGAACAGGGCTGGGCCAAGCTTTCTTT | CAWSVGGTGLGQAFF
TRBJ2-5 | TRBD1 | . | TRBV25-1 | 12 | TGTGCCAGCAGGGACAGGGCAGAGACCCAGTACTTC | CASRDRAETQYF
TRBJ2-5 | TRBD2 | . | TRBV9 | 15 | TGTGCCAGCAGCGCACGGACTAGCGGGCAAGAGACCCAGTACTTC | CASSARTSGQETQYF
TRBJ2-7 | TRBD2 | . | TRBV5-8 | 13 | TGTGCCAGCAGCCTGGGGGAGGGCTACGAGCAGTACTTC | CASSLGEGYEQYF
TRBJ2-5 | . | . | TRBV5-1 | 13 | TGCGCCAGCAGCTTGGGAGGGTTGGAGACCCAGTACTTC | CASSLGGLETQYF
TRBJ1-1 | TRBD1 | . | TRBV6-6 | 14 | TGTGCCAGCAGTCCGTGGACAGGTGGCACTGAAGCTTTCTTT | CASSPWTGGTEAFF
TRBJ1-5 | TRBD1 | . | TRBV7-9 | 16 | TGTGCCAGCAGCTTAAGCGGGACAGGGATCGGTCAGCCCCAGCATTTT | CASSLSGTGIGQPQHF
TRBJ2-3 | TRBD2 | . | TRBV7-8 | 20 | TGTGCCAGCAGCTCGCCCAGGTGGGGAACTAGCGGGAGGTTCAGCGATACGCAGTATTTT | CASSSPRWGTSGRFSDTQYF
TRBJ1-1 | . | . | TRBV5-1 | 18 | TGCGCCAGCAGCTTGGTGCCGCGGCAGGGGATCATGAACACTGAAGCTTTCTTT | CASSLVPRQGIMNTEAFF
TRBJ2-6 | TRBD1 | . | TRBV29-1 | 15 | TGCAGCGTAGCGGGACAGGGGCCTGGGGCCAACGTCCTGACTTTC | CSVAGQGPGANVLTF
TRBJ2-5 | . | . | TRBV29-1 | 11 | TGCAGCGTTGGGCGGGACTCGGTGGAGTACTTC | CSVGRDSVEYF
TRBJ2-1 | . | . | TRBV9 | 13 | TGTGCCAGCAGCCTCGGACACCAGGGTGAGCAGTTCTTC | CASSLGHQGEQFF
TRBJ1-2 | TRBD1 | . | TRBV27 | 15 | TGTGCCAGCAGTTTATTGAGGGGACAGGGGAGCGGCTACACCTTC | CASSLLRGQGSGYTF
TRBJ1-5 | TRBD1 | . | TRBV5-1 | 14 | TGCGCCAGCAGCCCAGGGGGAAGCAATCAGCCCCAGCATTTT | CASSPGGSNQPQHF
TRBJ1-1 | . | . | TRBV30 | 13 | TGTGCCTTCTATGAGGGGGTCCCCACTGAAGCTTTCTTT | CAFYEGVPTEAFF
TRBJ2-7 | TRBD2 | . | TRBV2 | 15 | TGTGCCAGCAGTGAGGGTCGGCGGGAGGGCAGCGAGCAGTACTTC | CASSEGRREGSEQYF
TRBJ2-3 | . | few | TRBV30 | 15 | TGTGCCTGGAGTTTGGGGGCAGGGAGGGCAGATACGCAGTATTTT | CAWSLGAGRADTQYF
TRBJ2-5 | TRBD1 | few | TRBV7-8 | 15 | TGTGCCAGCAGCTTAGGGACAGGGGTATCCCAGACCCAGTACTTC | CASSLGTGVSQTQYF